This T cell receptor beta chain was found in a study of T-cell reconstitution after alpha-beta-depleted transplantation in children. Germline V CDR1 and CDR2: LNHDA, SQIVND (reference sequence). The CDR3 contains 17 residues. V gave up 5 bases and J gave up 4 bases, with 24 bases separating them. Preparation of the TCRbeta library involved a method that used unique molecular identifiers. TCRdb independently ran MiXCR on the PCR reads; one entry per CDR3 protein. The repertoire has about 480,000 distinct CDR3 sequences, approximately 12% of them found once; the top ten carry around 6.1%. This clonotype showed up just a few times.

The rearrangement links TRBV19 to TRBJ2-7, with D perhaps TRBD1 or TRBD2 (5 bases each). This TCR derives from a human donor who donated a stem cell graft to a child with combined immunodeficiency. The sequencing used PBMCs from the stem cell graft donor, collected from the stem cell graft. The CDR3 is CASSLFPGTVTPYEQYF. The CDR3 DNA reads as TGTGCCAGTAGTTTATTTCCCGGGACGGTAACACCTTACGAGCAGTACTTC.